This T cell receptor beta chain was recovered during a study of post-analysis software for immune sequencing data. To note about this clonotype: The germline gene is not matched at one end of the junction; a read error may be the cause.

Unique molecular identifiers were carried by the TCR beta cDNA libraries. MiXCR was run by TCRdb on the PCR reads, yielding one entry per CDR3 protein. The repertoire has 750,000 to 950,000 distinct CDR3 sequences, approximately 53% of them found once; the top ten carry under 6%. The clonotype comes from a girl aged 10 to 17 with multiple sclerosis. Input material: blood.

In DNA form, the CDR3 reads TGCAGTGCAACGGGACAGGGAACATCCTACGAGCAATACTTC. Its protein product is CSATGQGTSYEQYF. The rearrangement joins TRBV20-1 to TRBJ2-7; the match to TRBD1 covers 9 bases. CDR3 length: 14 residues. Germline CDR1 DFQATT, CDR2 SNEGSKA (reference sequence).